This passage covers 5 T cell receptor beta chains from one sample sequenced in a study of T cells in Graves' hyperthyroidism and ophthalmopathy. Researchers took RNA transcripts and amplified the TCR beta CDR3 regions from them. The HTBI primer set was used in a first-round RT-PCR of the TCR CDR3. TCRdb analysed the multiplex PCR reads with MiXCR anew, one entry per CDR3 protein. The sample contains fewer than 750,000 distinct CDR3 sequences, about 15% of which appear only once. Specimen: blood. The source of these receptors is a woman aged 40 to 50 with Graves' ophthalmopathy.

This clonotype showed up many times. The genes are TRBV5-1 and TRBJ1-2; D may be TRBD1 (6 bases). The CDR3 runs to 14 residues. With 4 bases removed from V and 6 bases from J, the gap between germline ends came to 16 bases. The germline V gene has CDR1 SGHRS and CDR2 YFSETQ. The CDR3 protein is CASSLYGTLDGYTF. CDR3 sequence (DNA): TGCGCCAGCAGCCTATACGGGACACTAGATGGCTACACCTTC.

This clonotype has at least ten counts. The V call is TRBV20-1, the J call TRBJ2-2; no firm D call. CDR3 length equals 13 residues. CDR1 and CDR2 (germline): DFQATT, SNEGSKA (reference sequence). Between the trimmed V and J ends, which lost 3 bases and 4 bases, there was a span of 9 bases. Written as DNA, the CDR3 is TGCAGTGCTAGTTCGGCCCCCACCGGGGAGCTGTTTTTT. Its translation is CSASSAPTGELFF.

This clonotype was detected a few times. Its ends do not fully match the called genes, so a read error is possible. The rearrangement links TRBV11-2 to TRBJ2-7; TRBD2 matches 12 bases. Germline CDR1 and CDR2: SGHAT and FQNNGV. This CDR3 comprises 18 residues. The CDR3 region is CTSSSAGTSGHWAYEQYF. In DNA form, the CDR3 reads TGTACCAGCAGCTCCGCTGGGACTAGCGGGCATTGGGCCTACGAGCAGTACTTC.

This clonotype was detected ten times or more. The rearrangement joins TRBV6-5 to TRBJ1-1; tentative D call: TRBD1 (5 bases). The V and J ends lost 0 bases and 1 base respectively, with 9 bases between them. CDR3 length: 15 amino acids. The germline gives CDR1 MNHEY, CDR2 SVGAGI. The chain's CDR3 is CASSYSPGGNTEAFF. For the CDR3, the DNA is TGTGCCAGCAGTTACTCGCCCGGGGGGAACACTGAAGCTTTCTTT.

This clonotype came up a few times. The rearrangement uses TRBV6-1 and TRBJ1-1; D is unclear. Trimming pared 6 bases from V and 6 bases from J, leaving 8 bases between. The CDR3 totals 11 residues. Germline values: CDR1 MNHNS, CDR2 SASEGT. CDR3 amino acids: CASRAGAEAFF. CDR3 DNA: TGTGCCAGCAGGGCAGGCGCTGAAGCTTTCTTT.